What follows is one T cell receptor beta chain and its context. Germline-derived CDR1 and CDR2 are MGHRA and YSYEKL. CDR3 length: 13 residues. The sample originates from a study of CD8+ T cells in alopecia areata. Study-wide context: Tofacitinib administration persisted for 6 to 18 months, succeeded by 6 months off drug.

Treatment: oral pan-JAK inhibitor, 5-10 mg twice daily. Following RNA extraction, reverse transcription yielded cDNA that acted as the sequencing template. TCRdb's copy holds only in-frame clones and misses some; the assay was immunoSEQ multiplex PCR. The sample consists of 95,000 to 110,000 clones, approximately 90% of them appearing once. This sequence originates from a human donor with alopecia areata. The sample here was CD8+ T cells sorted from blood, taken at approximately week 30, from a patient treated with tofacitinib. The V gene is TRBV4-1, the J gene TRBJ2-5; 8 bases are a match to TRBD2. The closer fit of TRBJ2-7 to the DNA end suggests the J call may be wrong. The CDR3 DNA sequence: TGCGCCAGCACCGAGCGGGAGTCGGGCGAGCAGTACTTC. It specifies CASTERESGEQYF.